The present T cell receptor beta chain was sequenced within a study of identical twins. Whole-study results and caveats: Beta out-of-frame twin sharing showed a weaker excess. Beta clonotypes that were abundant in cord blood contained fewer insertions, a pattern absent from memory repertoires.

Template switching created a universal primer site, and the cDNA included unique molecular identifiers. Each CDR3 protein is one row after TCRdb ran MiXCR on the 5' RACE reads. The table lists 1.5 million to 2 million distinct CDR3 sequences, more than 30% of them singletons. Concerning this clonotype itself: What it binds is not known.

This CDR3 spans 13 amino acids. The germline gives CDR1 SGHRS, CDR2 YFSETQ. Between the trimmed V and J ends, which lost 0 bases and 5 bases, there was a span of 8 bases. This chain uses TRBV5-1 with TRBJ1-1; no clear D. The sample consisted of cord blood. This receptor was identified in a newborn girl in good health. The CDR3 here is CASSLGQITEAFF. CDR3 sequence (DNA): TGCGCCAGCAGCTTGGGCCAAATAACTGAAGCTTTCTTT.